This T cell receptor (beta chain) comes out of a study of T cell responses to AZD1222 COVID-19 vaccine. Turning to this clone: Its specificity is not known.

Pooled in the analysis were second doses at about 4 or about 12 weeks. The method was immunoSEQ multiplex PCR; TCRdb's version includes in-frame clones alone and lacks a portion of them. The sample has 150,000 to 200,000 clones; about 91% are singletons. Study-wide results and caveats: Only 5 to 7 individuals given AZD1222 were seropositive at baseline. In the spike-specific TCR repertoire, nearly half reportedly target unmutated variant regions. Repertoires were collected only later (after the peak T cell response had occurred).

CDR3 length equals 14 residues. Germline CDR1 reads SGHRS; CDR2 reads YFSETQ. V was clipped by 4 bases and J by 6 bases; unmatched bases: 6. V gene TRBV5-1 combines with J gene TRBJ1-3, with 8 bases fitting TRBD1. The material was peripheral blood, obtained 28 days after the second AZD1222 dose. This receptor was identified in an adult who received the AZD1222 COVID-19 vaccine. The CDR3 coding sequence is TGCGCCAGCAGCAGGACAGGGAACTCAAACACCATATATTTT. It specifies CASSRTGNSNTIYF.